These T cell receptor beta chains were read from a single sample in a study of low-dose radiotherapy and immunotherapy resistance in tumors. TCRdb recomputed calls from the reads with MiXCR, one row per CDR3 protein. Among fewer than 50,000 distinct CDR3 sequences listed, approximately 26% were seen once. The specimen comprised PBMCs, sampled after low-dose radiotherapy plus immunotherapy. Every receptor here comes from a male donor with prostate cancer. Both conserved end residues are part of each CDR3. The order of the fields is CDR3 DNA, CDR3 protein, J gene, V gene, clone size, D gene. D genes are given only for firm matches. Size is omitted from some rows. Given values are once, few, many or a class for expanded clones.

CDR3 DNA: TGTGCCAGCAGCACGGGCCAACCAGGTGGGGCCAACGTCCTGACTTTC
CDR3 protein: CASSTGQPGGANVLTF
J gene: TRBJ2-6
V gene: TRBV7-8
clone size: many
D gene: .

CDR3 DNA: TGTGCCACCACCCTCGGGCAGGGCCCGGGGGGCTACACCTTC
CDR3 protein: CATTLGQGPGGYTF
J gene: TRBJ1-2
V gene: TRBV24-1
clone size: many
D gene: .

CDR3 DNA: TGTGCCAGCAGTCCAGGGGGCGGTGACACCGGGGAGCTGTTTTTT
CDR3 protein: CASSPGGGDTGELFF
J gene: TRBJ2-2
V gene: TRBV11-1
clone size: many
D gene: TRBD1

CDR3 DNA: TGTGCCAGCAGCTCTCTAGCGGGAGGGATTGCTAGCACAGATACGCAGTATTTT
CDR3 protein: CASSSLAGGIASTDTQYF
J gene: TRBJ2-3
V gene: TRBV7-2
clone size: many
D gene: TRBD2

CDR3 DNA: TGCGCCAGCACCCCGGACGGTTGGAACACTGAAGCTTTCTTT
CDR3 protein: CASTPDGWNTEAFF
J gene: TRBJ1-1
V gene: TRBV5-1
clone size: many
D gene: .

CDR3 DNA: TGTGCCAGCAGCGCTAAAGGACTAGCGGGGGGGCAAGCCGGGGAGCTGTTTTTT
CDR3 protein: CASSAKGLAGGQAGELFF
J gene: TRBJ2-2
V gene: TRBV9
clone size: many
D gene: TRBD2

CDR3 DNA: TGTGCCAGACACTTTAGCGGGAGGGAGGTGCAAGAGACCCAGTACTTC
CDR3 protein: CARHFSGREVQETQYF
J gene: TRBJ2-5
V gene: TRBV27
clone size: many
D gene: TRBD2

CDR3 DNA: TGTGCCAGCAGCTTCCTGGGTCTAGCGGAGTTGGAGGGGGATGAGCAGTTCTTC
CDR3 protein: CASSFLGLAELEGDEQFF
J gene: TRBJ2-1
V gene: TRBV11-2
clone size: many
D gene: .

CDR3 DNA: TGCGCCAGCAGCTTGGAACATATGGAGGAAAAACTGTTTTTT
CDR3 protein: CASSLEHMEEKLFF
J gene: TRBJ1-4
V gene: TRBV5-1
clone size: .
D gene: .

CDR3 DNA: TGTGCCAGCACGGGAGACGGCAATCAGCCCCAGCATTTT
CDR3 protein: CASTGDGNQPQHF
J gene: TRBJ1-5
V gene: TRBV2
clone size: .
D gene: .

CDR3 DNA: TGTGCCAGCAGCAGGACTAGCGGCGGTGAGCAGTTCTTC
CDR3 protein: CASSRTSGGEQFF
J gene: TRBJ2-1
V gene: TRBV7-9
clone size: many
D gene: TRBD2

CDR3 DNA: TGTGCCAGCAGCTTCGGACAGGAATACGAGCAGTACTTC
CDR3 protein: CASSFGQEYEQYF
J gene: TRBJ2-7
V gene: TRBV5-4
clone size: .
D gene: TRBD1

CDR3 DNA: TGCAGTGCTGCCGAGGGGGGCCGGGCAGAGCAGTTCTTC
CDR3 protein: CSAAEGGRAEQFF
J gene: TRBJ2-1
V gene: TRBV20-1
clone size: many
D gene: .

CDR3 DNA: TGTGCCAGCAGCCGAAGCGGCCTCTCCTACGAGCAGTACTTC
CDR3 protein: CASSRSGLSYEQYF
J gene: TRBJ2-7
V gene: TRBV3-1
clone size: many
D gene: .

CDR3 DNA: TGTGCCAGCAGCCCGGTGGAGGCAACTAATGAAAAACTGTTTTTT
CDR3 protein: CASSPVEATNEKLFF
J gene: TRBJ1-4
V gene: TRBV27
clone size: many
D gene: .

CDR3 DNA: TGTGCCAGCATTCCTTTTCTGGGCACCGGGGAGCTGTTTTTT
CDR3 protein: CASIPFLGTGELFF
J gene: TRBJ2-2
V gene: TRBV28
clone size: medium-sized
D gene: .

CDR3 DNA: TGTGCCAGCAGCTTAGACCGTGCCGGGACCATCTACAATGAGCAGTTCTTC
CDR3 protein: CASSLDRAGTIYNEQFF
J gene: TRBJ2-1
V gene: TRBV5-3
clone size: many
D gene: .

CDR3 DNA: TGCGCCAGCAGCTTGGCCCAGGACACAGATACGCAGTATTTT
CDR3 protein: CASSLAQDTDTQYF
J gene: TRBJ2-3
V gene: TRBV5-1
clone size: many
D gene: .

CDR3 DNA: TGTGCCAGCAGCTCACCACCGGGACTACCCTACAATGAGCAGTTCTTC
CDR3 protein: CASSSPPGLPYNEQFF
J gene: TRBJ2-1
V gene: TRBV28
clone size: many
D gene: TRBD2

CDR3 DNA: TGTGCCAGCAGCCTAGGAGGGGTCGGGAACACTGAAGCTTTCTTT
CDR3 protein: CASSLGGVGNTEAFF
J gene: TRBJ1-1
V gene: TRBV2
clone size: many
D gene: .

CDR3 DNA: TGTGCCAGCGGCGGGAGGGGCACCGGGGAGCTGTTTTTT
CDR3 protein: CASGGRGTGELFF
J gene: TRBJ2-2
V gene: TRBV2
clone size: many
D gene: TRBD2

CDR3 DNA: TGCGCCAGCAGCTTGGGGACAGGACAAGAGACCCAGTACTTC
CDR3 protein: CASSLGTGQETQYF
J gene: TRBJ2-5
V gene: TRBV5-1
clone size: many
D gene: TRBD1

CDR3 DNA: TGTGCCAGCAGCTTGATAATCGGGACTAGCGATCCGTCAGATACGCAGTATTTT
CDR3 protein: CASSLIIGTSDPSDTQYF
J gene: TRBJ2-3
V gene: TRBV5-6
clone size: .
D gene: TRBD2

CDR3 DNA: TGCAGCGTTGGAGCCAGTTTACGTGGCTACACCTTC
CDR3 protein: CSVGASLRGYTF
J gene: TRBJ1-2
V gene: TRBV29-1
clone size: .
D gene: .

CDR3 DNA: TGCGCCAGCACCCCCCGACTAGCGGGCAAGAACACCGGGGAGCTGTTTTTT
CDR3 protein: CASTPRLAGKNTGELFF
J gene: TRBJ2-2
V gene: TRBV5-1
clone size: many
D gene: TRBD2

CDR3 DNA: TGTGCCAGCAGCTTGAGGTGGGGACAATTGAACACTGAAGCTTTCTTT
CDR3 protein: CASSLRWGQLNTEAFF
J gene: TRBJ1-1
V gene: TRBV7-2
clone size: many
D gene: .

CDR3 DNA: TGTGCCACCACTCTAAGCGCCAGCTCCTACAATGAGCAGTTCTTC
CDR3 protein: CATTLSASSYNEQFF
J gene: TRBJ2-1
V gene: TRBV2
clone size: many
D gene: .

CDR3 DNA: TGTGCCAGCAGCCCAACCCCCACAGGGGTCGGTGAGCAGTTCTTC
CDR3 protein: CASSPTPTGVGEQFF
J gene: TRBJ2-1
V gene: TRBV7-7
clone size: many
D gene: TRBD1

CDR3 DNA: TGCGCCAGCAGCTTGTCGGCTAGCGGGAGTCAGCAGTTCTTC
CDR3 protein: CASSLSASGSQQFF
J gene: TRBJ2-1
V gene: TRBV5-1
clone size: .
D gene: TRBD2

CDR3 DNA: TGTGCCAGCAGTTTACCTGGTTACAGCCTCCTTAACTATGGCTACACCTTC
CDR3 protein: CASSLPGYSLLNYGYTF
J gene: TRBJ1-2
V gene: TRBV7-2
clone size: many
D gene: .

CDR3 DNA: TGCAGTGGTGTCGGGGACAGGGTTTTTGAGCAGTTCTTC
CDR3 protein: CSGVGDRVFEQFF
J gene: TRBJ2-1
V gene: TRBV20-1
clone size: many
D gene: TRBD1

CDR3 DNA: TGCGCCAGCAGCGAGGGACGGGAGAGAACTGAAGCTTTCTTT
CDR3 protein: CASSEGRERTEAFF
J gene: TRBJ1-1
V gene: TRBV5-1
clone size: many
D gene: .

CDR3 DNA: TGTGCCAGCAGTGAAGAGACGGAGGGCTACACCTTC
CDR3 protein: CASSEETEGYTF
J gene: TRBJ1-2
V gene: TRBV2
clone size: many
D gene: .

CDR3 DNA: TGTGCCAGCTCACCCCCCGGGGACGAGCAGTACTTC
CDR3 protein: CASSPPGDEQYF
J gene: TRBJ2-7
V gene: TRBV18
clone size: many
D gene: .

CDR3 DNA: TGTGCCAGCAGTCGGACAGGGAGCAGCAATCAGCCCCAGCATTTT
CDR3 protein: CASSRTGSSNQPQHF
J gene: TRBJ1-5
V gene: TRBV6-5
clone size: few
D gene: TRBD1

CDR3 DNA: TGTGCCAGCAGTGGGGGCCCGGGACAAACTAGCAATCAGCCCCAGCATTTT
CDR3 protein: CASSGGPGQTSNQPQHF
J gene: TRBJ1-5
V gene: TRBV28
clone size: many
D gene: .

CDR3 DNA: TGTGCCAGCGACTCAACCTGGGACAGAGGATACAATGAGCAGTTCTTC
CDR3 protein: CASDSTWDRGYNEQFF
J gene: TRBJ2-1
V gene: TRBV21-1
clone size: .
D gene: .

CDR3 DNA: TGTGCCAGTAGTGCGGGACAGGAGCTGACCCAGGACTTC
CDR3 protein: CASSAGQELTQDF
J gene: TRBJ2-7
V gene: TRBV19
clone size: many
D gene: TRBD1

CDR3 DNA: TGTGCCAGCAGTTCGACCCAGGGGACCTCCTACGAGCAGTACTTC
CDR3 protein: CASSSTQGTSYEQYF
J gene: TRBJ2-7
V gene: TRBV6-2/TRBV6-3
clone size: many
D gene: .

CDR3 DNA: TGTGCCAGCAGCCAGACCCAGGAAGCTTTCTTT
CDR3 protein: CASSQTQEAFF
J gene: TRBJ1-1
V gene: TRBV3-1
clone size: many
D gene: .

CDR3 DNA: TGCGCCAGCAGCAGGCCGGGACTAGCTGTCTACAATGAGCAGTTCTTC
CDR3 protein: CASSRPGLAVYNEQFF
J gene: TRBJ2-1
V gene: TRBV5-1
clone size: .
D gene: TRBD2

CDR3 DNA: TGTGCCAGCAGGCCTCGTGACAGTATTGAAGCTTTCTTT
CDR3 protein: CASRPRDSIEAFF
J gene: TRBJ1-1
V gene: TRBV25-1
clone size: many
D gene: .

CDR3 DNA: TGTGCCAGCAGCCCACCGGGACTTCCGACCGGGGAGCTGTTTTTT
CDR3 protein: CASSPPGLPTGELFF
J gene: TRBJ2-2
V gene: TRBV12-3/TRBV12-4
clone size: many
D gene: .

CDR3 DNA: TGTGCCAGCAGTAGGGGACAGCTCACAGATACGCAGTATTTT
CDR3 protein: CASSRGQLTDTQYF
J gene: TRBJ2-3
V gene: TRBV6-2/TRBV6-3
clone size: many
D gene: TRBD1

CDR3 DNA: TGTGCCAGCAGCCCGGGACTAACTAACACCGGGGAGCTGTTTTTT
CDR3 protein: CASSPGLTNTGELFF
J gene: TRBJ2-2
V gene: TRBV7-2
clone size: many
D gene: TRBD2

CDR3 DNA: TGTGCCAGCAGCTTAGACAGAACCTCTGGAAACACCATATATTTT
CDR3 protein: CASSLDRTSGNTIYF
J gene: TRBJ1-3
V gene: TRBV7-2
clone size: many
D gene: .

CDR3 DNA: TGTGCCAGCAGCTTAGGCGGGAGGGACCACAATGAGCAGTTCTTC
CDR3 protein: CASSLGGRDHNEQFF
J gene: TRBJ2-1
V gene: TRBV11-1
clone size: .
D gene: TRBD2

CDR3 DNA: TGTGCCAGCAGTTATCGGTCCAGCGAGATAACCCAGTACTTC
CDR3 protein: CASSYRSSEITQYF
J gene: TRBJ2-5
V gene: TRBV6-2/TRBV6-3
clone size: many
D gene: .

CDR3 DNA: TGTGCCAGCAGCCCGATGGCTAGCGGGAGGGACTACGAGCAGTACTTC
CDR3 protein: CASSPMASGRDYEQYF
J gene: TRBJ2-7
V gene: TRBV11-2
clone size: .
D gene: TRBD2

CDR3 DNA: TGTGCCAGCTCACCAAGCCAGTATTGGGGCTACACCTTC
CDR3 protein: CASSPSQYWGYTF
J gene: TRBJ1-2
V gene: TRBV18
clone size: .
D gene: .

CDR3 DNA: TGTGCCAGCAGTTCCCGGACTAGCGGGGGAAAAGAGACCCAGTACTTC
CDR3 protein: CASSSRTSGGKETQYF
J gene: TRBJ2-5
V gene: TRBV6-2/TRBV6-3
clone size: many
D gene: TRBD2

CDR3 DNA: TGTGCCAGCAGCTCGACAGGGGGCAGTGCTTTGAACACTGAAGCTTTCTTT
CDR3 protein: CASSSTGGSALNTEAFF
J gene: TRBJ1-1
V gene: TRBV5-4
clone size: many
D gene: TRBD1

CDR3 DNA: TGTGCCAGCAGCTTAACTAGCACCCAAGAGACCCAGTACTTC
CDR3 protein: CASSLTSTQETQYF
J gene: TRBJ2-5
V gene: TRBV7-2
clone size: many
D gene: .

CDR3 DNA: TGTGCCAGTAGTAAGGCAGTAGGAGAAAACATTCAGTACTTC
CDR3 protein: CASSKAVGENIQYF
J gene: TRBJ2-4
V gene: TRBV19
clone size: many
D gene: .

CDR3 DNA: TGTGCCAGCAGTGGGGTGACAGGGGATAAGCAGTACTTC
CDR3 protein: CASSGVTGDKQYF
J gene: TRBJ2-7
V gene: TRBV6-2/TRBV6-3
clone size: .
D gene: TRBD1

CDR3 DNA: TGTGCCAGCAGCGCGCCCCGGGTCACTGAAGCTTTCTTT
CDR3 protein: CASSAPRVTEAFF
J gene: TRBJ1-1
V gene: TRBV13
clone size: many
D gene: .

CDR3 DNA: TGTGCCAGCAGTTTATCCGGGACCGGCTATGGCTACACCTTC
CDR3 protein: CASSLSGTGYGYTF
J gene: TRBJ1-2
V gene: TRBV28
clone size: many
D gene: .

CDR3 DNA: TGTGCCAGCAGAAGGGAGGACAGGGTTAATTCACCCCTCCACTTT
CDR3 protein: CASRREDRVNSPLHF
J gene: TRBJ1-6
V gene: TRBV2
clone size: many
D gene: TRBD1

CDR3 DNA: TGTGCCAGCCGGTCCTCAGATACGCAGTATTTT
CDR3 protein: CASRSSDTQYF
J gene: TRBJ2-3
V gene: TRBV2
clone size: .
D gene: .

CDR3 DNA: TGCGCCAGCAGTCAATCATGGACAGGGGGCTACAATGAGCAGTTCTTC
CDR3 protein: CASSQSWTGGYNEQFF
J gene: TRBJ2-1
V gene: TRBV4-1
clone size: .
D gene: TRBD1